This T cell receptor beta chain was identified during a study of blood T cell repertoires in COVID-19. Per the study methods: Amplifying reference gene primers gave estimates of nucleated cell counts. The data were produced by immunoSEQ multiplex PCR, yet TCRdb's version contains in-frame clones alone and is incomplete. That table gives V, J and clone size, and the DNA gave D and trimming. This sample has 89,000 or so clones, with roughly 96% found just once. Per the germline V gene, CDR1 is MNHEY and CDR2 is SVGAGI. The CDR3 extends over 13 amino acids. The J segment lost 6 bases and the V segment lost 6 bases, leaving 5 bases of the junction unmatched.

The rearrangement uses TRBV6-5 and TRBJ2-3; 8 bases fit TRBD1. Input material: peripheral blood. This receptor was identified in a human donor with active COVID-19. The donor label of this sample is uncertain. The CDR3 protein is CASSQGAWDTQYF. The CDR3 DNA reads TGTGCCAGCAGCCAGGGGGCGTGGGATACGCAGTATTTT.